A single sample gave rise to the 28 T cell receptor beta chains below, sequenced in a study of radiation and T cells in renal cell carcinoma (dated by TCRdb to 2020 to 2022). The time point label of this sample denotes: blood 2 weeks post-SBRT. Taken with the paper, the label for treatment or condition translates to: 15 Gy SBRT to primary tumor, nephrectomy 4 weeks later. Library generation was performed with the immunoSEQ multiplex PCR assay. TCRdb obtained this table from immuneACCESS and retained in-frame rearrangements with V and J assigned. These tables miss some clones; where compared with another copy, unresolved V genes account for less than half of the shortfall, and the remainder is unexplained. The sample contains 120,000 or so clones, around 82% of them found a single time. Clones ranked in the top ten supply approximately 5% of the sample. The specimen was blood, collected from a patient whose treatment included radiotherapy and nephrectomy. The receptor set was obtained from a man aged 50-60 years with renal cell carcinoma.

The chain is built from TRBV14 and TRBJ2-3; D not resolved. Looked up from germline, CDR1 is SGHDN and CDR2 is FVKESK. Between the trimmed V and J ends, which lost 5 bases and 0 bases, there was a span of 12 bases. The CDR3 contains 15 residues. CDR3 protein: CASSFTPSSTDTQYF. The CDR3 DNA reads as TGTGCCAGCAGCTTTACTCCCTCTAGCACAGATACGCAGTATTTT.

This clone was observed once. The V gene is TRBV30, the J gene TRBJ2-2, with unresolved D. Germline CDR1 and CDR2: GTSNPN and SVGIG (reference sequence). Trimming removed 3 bases at V and 5 bases at J, with 7 bases between. The CDR3 loop spans 12 amino acids. This CDR3 reads CAWSSGTGELFF. The CDR3 nucleotides are TGTGCCTGGAGCAGTGGAACCGGGGAGCTGTTTTTT. Based on the CDR3 plus reference TRBV30 and TRBJ2-2, the full variable domain is SQTIHQWPATLVQPVGSPLSLECTVEGTSNPNLYWYRQAAGRGLQLLFYSVGIGQISSEVPQNLSASRPQDRQFILSSKKLLLSDSGFYLCAWSSGTGELFFGEGSRLTVL.

This chain connects TRBV28 to TRBJ1-5; tentatively, D is TRBD1 (6 bases). CDR3 length: 12 amino acids. Trimming removed 6 bases from V and 7 bases from J, with 10 bases in between. Looked up from germline, CDR1 is MDHEN and CDR2 is SYDVKM. The CDR3 loop reads CASRVQGQPQHF. The DNA for the CDR3 is TGTGCCAGCAGGGTACAGGGACAGCCCCAGCATTTT.

CDR3 nucleotides: TGTGCCAGCAGTCCTTGGGACAGGGGGTTTGGTGGCTACACCTTC. Encoded protein: CASSPWDRGFGGYTF. This chain uses TRBV6-4 with TRBJ1-2; 11 positions agree with TRBD1. Germline V gene lookup returns CDR1 MRHNA and CDR2 SNTAGT. This CDR3 comprises 15 residues. Germline trimming cut 5 bases from V and 7 bases from J; bases unmatched to any gene: 9.

The chain carries TRBV28 and TRBJ1-2, with no clear D. The CDR3 runs to 15 residues. Germline assignment: CDR1 MDHEN and CDR2 SYDVKM. The V and J ends lost 6 bases and 3 bases respectively, with 17 bases between them. DNA of the CDR3: TGTGCCAGCAGCCCCACGGGGTTCGTTGACTATGGCTACACCTTC. Its translation: CASSPTGFVDYGYTF.

CDR3 nucleotide sequence: TGTGCCTGGAGCACAGGGGCCAACTCTGGGGCCAACGTCCTGACTTTC. It codes for CAWSTGANSGANVLTF. The chain couples TRBV30 to TRBJ2-6; 7 positions agree with TRBD1. Germline V gene lookup returns CDR1 GTSNPN and CDR2 SVGIG (reference sequence). V dropped 3 bases and J dropped 0; count of bases not matched to a gene: 5. The CDR3 is 16 amino acids.

The V and J genes are TRBV11-2 and TRBJ2-1; 7 positions agree with TRBD1. CDR3 length: 16 amino acids. J lost 5 bases, V lost 6 bases, and 13 bases had no gene match. Germline V gives CDR1 SGHAT, CDR2 FQNNGV. The CDR3 DNA is TGTGCCAGCAGTTACTTTCCGGGACAGCCTAACAATGAGCAGTTCTTC. Protein: CASSYFPGQPNNEQFF.

The rearrangement links TRBV5-1 to TRBJ1-5; D is possibly TRBD1 (6 bases). The CDR3 extends over 17 amino acids. Trimming left V 0 bases short and J 0 bases short, with 13 bases between. Germline V gene sequence: CDR1 SGHRS, CDR2 YFSETQ. The CDR3 here is CASSLDQGRYSNQPQHF. The CDR3 DNA follows: TGCGCCAGCAGCTTGGACCAGGGGCGATATAGCAATCAGCCCCAGCATTTT. Combining the CDR3 with reference TRBV5-1 and TRBJ1-5 gives the whole variable domain KAGVTQTPRYLIKTRGQQVTLSCSPISGHRSVSWYQQTPGQGLQFLFEYFSETQRNKGNFPGRFSGRQFSNSRSEMNVSTLELGDSALYLCASSLDQGRYSNQPQHFGDGTRLSIL.

This chain links TRBV9 with TRBJ1-1; D not certain. The V gene lost 2 bases and the J gene lost 5 bases, with 13 bases spanning the gap. The CDR3 loop spans 14 amino acids. CDR1 and CDR2 from the germline V gene are SGDLS and YYNGEE. This CDR3 reads CASSVQTSMTEAFF. Here the CDR3 DNA reads TGTGCCAGCAGCGTTCAAACCTCGATGACTGAAGCTTTCTTT. Complete variable domain (other parts from reference TRBV9 and TRBJ1-1): DSGVTQTPKHLITATGQRVTLRCSPRSGDLSVYWYQQSLDQGLQFLIQYYNGEERAKGNILERFSAQQFPDLHSELNLSSLELGDSALYFCASSVQTSMTEAFFGQGTRLTVV.

V and J are TRBV7-9 and TRBJ2-7; 7 nucleotides align to TRBD1. Germline lookup yields CDR1 SEHNR and CDR2 FQNEAQ (reference sequence). The ends lost 7 bases at V and 1 base at J; junction bases unmatched: 4. The CDR3 runs to 13 residues. The CDR3 DNA reads as TGTGCCAGCATGCCAGGGGGTTCCTACGAGCAGTACTTC. This gives the protein CASMPGGSYEQYF.

The genes are TRBV9 and TRBJ2-1, with 12 bases fitting TRBD2. Germline V gene sequence: CDR1 SGDLS, CDR2 YYNGEE. J gave up 9 bases and V 4 bases, and 14 bases lay outside the gene matches. CDR3 length: 17 amino acids. The CDR3 bases are TGTGCCAGCAGCTTCCGAACCCTAGCGGGAGGGCCCGGTGAGCAGTTCTTC. It is translated as CASSFRTLAGGPGEQFF.

Turning to this clone: The junction and the germline gene differ at one end; a read error may be behind it. CDR3 residues: CASSHGSAYNKQFF. CDR3 sequence (DNA): TGTGCCAGCAGCCACGGATCTGCTTACAATAAGCAGTTCTTC. J is TRBJ2-1 and V is TRBV7-2; D is unresolved. The CDR3 runs 14 residues. Germline assignment: CDR1 SGHTA and CDR2 FQGNSA.

The J gene is TRBJ1-2, the V gene TRBV11-3; D not certain. There are 14 residues in the CDR3. CDR1 is SGHNT, CDR2 YENEEA, per germline. The V end lost 1 base, the J end lost 4 bases, and 10 bases lay between the germline ends. CDR3 nucleotides: TGTGCCAGCAGCTTAGCCGTACGGCCCTATGGCTACACCTTC. Translating gives CASSLAVRPYGYTF.

The CDR3 protein is CAWRGVRDRYGYTF. For the CDR3, the DNA is TGTGCCTGGAGGGGGGTCAGGGACCGCTATGGCTACACCTTC. V gene TRBV30 combines with J gene TRBJ1-2, with D perhaps matching TRBD1 (5 bases). CDR3 size: 14 residues. The germline CDR1 and CDR2 sequences are GTSNPN and SVGIG (reference sequence). The V end lost 3 bases, the J end lost 4 bases, and 15 bases lay between the germline ends.

This chain uses TRBV9 with TRBJ2-3; D possibly matches TRBD1 or TRBD2 (5 bases each). Trimming removed 7 bases at V and 2 bases at J, with 11 bases between. Germline CDR1 and CDR2: SGDLS and YYNGEE. This CDR3 has 13 amino acids. The chain's CDR3 is CASWDGNTDTQYF. CDR3 DNA: TGTGCCAGCTGGGACGGTAACACAGATACGCAGTATTTT.

This clone was picked up one time. The chain carries TRBV5-1 and TRBJ2-7; 10 bases match TRBD1. The CDR3 sequence is 15 residues long. The V and J ends lost 4 bases and 4 bases, in that order; junction bases with no gene match: 8. Looked up from germline, CDR1 is SGHRS and CDR2 is YFSETQ. The chain's CDR3 is CASSPIDRGLYEQYF. The CDR3 nucleotides read TGCGCCAGCAGCCCTATTGACAGGGGGCTGTACGAGCAGTACTTC.

The J gene is TRBJ1-2, the V gene TRBV5-4, with 7 nucleotides matching TRBD1. The CDR3 has 15 amino acids. CDR1 and CDR2 from the germline V gene are SGHNT and YYREEE (reference sequence). The J segment lost 7 bases and the V segment lost 0 bases, leaving 9 bases of the junction unmatched. The DNA for the CDR3 is TGTGCCAGCAGCTTGGACAGGGACAGCTATTCTGGCTACACCTTC. The encoded protein is CASSLDRDSYSGYTF.

The V call is TRBV6-5, the J call TRBJ1-2; no clear D gene. Trimming shortened V by 2 bases and J by 7 bases, and 17 bases separated the two germline ends. Germline-derived CDR1 and CDR2 are MNHEY and SVGAGI. CDR3 length equals 15 residues. As DNA, the CDR3 is TGTGCCAGCAGTTACGCGCCGACCCCTCAAGTTGGCTACACCTTC. Translation: CASSYAPTPQVGYTF.

V usage is TRBV5-3 and J usage is TRBJ1-1, with D unresolved. TRBV5-3 is placed among ORFs of uncertain function. Trimming left V 0 bases short and J 3 bases short, with 6 bases between. The CDR3 runs to 13 residues. CDR3 protein: CARSLGGHTEAFF. The CDR3 bases are TGTGCCAGAAGCTTGGGCGGCCACACTGAAGCTTTCTTT.

V and J are TRBV19 and TRBJ2-7; D not certain. V dropped 7 bases and J dropped 0 bases, with 13 bases sitting between them. Germline lookup yields CDR1 LNHDA and CDR2 SQIVND (reference sequence). There are 14 residues in the CDR3. CDR3 sequence: CASKERSFSYEQYF. CDR3 DNA: TGTGCCAGTAAGGAGAGATCCTTCTCCTACGAGCAGTACTTC. Variable domain in full (rest from reference TRBV19 and TRBJ2-7): DGGITQSPKYLFRKEGQNVTLSCEQNLNHDAMYWYRQDPGQGLRLIYYSQIVNDFQKGDIAEGYSVSREKKESFPLTVTSAQKNPTAFYLCASKERSFSYEQYFGPGTRLTVT.

This clone showed up just once. The chain combines TRBV11-2 with TRBJ2-1; D is perhaps TRBD1 (6 bases). Germline V lookup: CDR1 SGHAT, CDR2 FQNNGV. The V gene lost 2 bases and the J gene lost 7 bases, with 12 bases spanning the gap. The CDR3 consists of 14 residues. This CDR3 reads CASSLQQGWNEQFF. The CDR3 DNA reads as TGTGCCAGCAGCTTACAACAGGGATGGAATGAGCAGTTCTTC.

This chain connects TRBV7-2 to TRBJ2-1; tentatively, D is TRBD2 (8 bases). The germline CDR1 and CDR2 sequences are SGHTA and FQGNSA. Between the trimmed V and J ends, which lost 5 bases and 7 bases, there was a span of 21 bases. CDR3 size: 16 residues. CDR3 coding DNA: TGTGCCAGCAGCCCTCAGGGGGGACTAGTTTCGAATGAGCAGTTCTTC. The encoded protein is CASSPQGGLVSNEQFF. The complete variable domain, with remaining parts taken from reference TRBV7-2 and TRBJ2-1, reads GAGVSQSPSNKVTEKGKDVELRCDPISGHTALYWYRQSLGQGLEFLIYFQGNSAPDKSGLPSDRFSAERTGGSVSTLTIQRTQQEDSAVYLCASSPQGGLVSNEQFFGPGTRLTVL.

This clone has just a few counts. The chain has TRBV11-2 and TRBJ1-5, with 7 bases lining up with TRBD1. The CDR3 sequence is 12 residues long. Losses at the gene ends were 3 bases for V and 11 bases for J; bases not matched to a gene: 4. Germline V gene sequence: CDR1 SGHAT, CDR2 FQNNGV. The CDR3 bases are TGTGCCAGCAGCTTCCAGGGGGGGACCCAGCATTTT. This codes for CASSFQGGTQHF.

This chain connects TRBV18 to TRBJ1-3; D gene unclear. The V gene lost 10 bases and the J gene lost 0 bases, with 10 bases spanning the gap. The CDR3 totals 13 residues. Germline CDR1 and CDR2: KGHSH and LQKENI. This chain's CDR3 is CATAPDSGNTIYF. The CDR3 DNA sequence: TGTGCCACCGCCCCAGACTCTGGAAACACCATATATTTT.

A few counts support this clone. V gene TRBV7-3 combines with J gene TRBJ1-3, with TRBD1 identical over 10 bases. J was trimmed by 2 bases and V by 4 bases; bases with no gene match: 11. The germline CDR1 and CDR2 sequences are SGHTA and FQGTGA. The CDR3 extends over 18 amino acids. The CDR3 DNA follows: TGTGCCAGCAGCTCGGCGGGAGCCGGGACAGGGGCTGGAAACACCATATATTTT. Translated: CASSSAGAGTGAGNTIYF.

The rearrangement uses TRBV4-1 and TRBJ2-1, with 8 bases lining up with TRBD2. From germline, CDR1 is MGHRA and CDR2 YSYEKL. This CDR3 contains 17 residues. The junction had 10 bases not matched to a gene; V was cut back by 3 bases and J by 3 bases. The CDR3 reads CASSHPPYSGNYNEQFF. CDR3 nucleotide sequence: TGCGCCAGCAGCCACCCCCCTTATAGCGGGAACTACAATGAGCAGTTCTTC.

In its sample, this clone was seen a few times. The gene calls are TRBV19 and TRBJ2-6, with D perhaps being TRBD1 or TRBD2 (5 bases each). V was pared by 5 bases and J by 0 bases, with 17 bases between. There are 18 residues in the CDR3. Germline CDR1 is LNHDA and CDR2 is SQIVND (reference sequence). The CDR3: CASSPAGTGSSGANVLTF. Here the CDR3 DNA reads TGTGCCAGTAGTCCAGCCGGGACGGGTAGCTCTGGGGCCAACGTCCTGACTTTC.

The chain couples TRBV19 to TRBJ2-7; 10 nucleotides line up with TRBD2. The germline gives CDR1 LNHDA, CDR2 SQIVND (reference sequence). V lost 5 bases, J lost 6 bases, and 7 bases stayed unmatched. The CDR3 is made up of 14 amino acids. The CDR3 sequence: CASSHRTSGVEQYF. In nucleotides, the CDR3 is TGTGCCAGTAGTCACCGTACTAGCGGGGTCGAGCAGTACTTC.